This is a list of T cell receptor beta chains from one sample in a study of cytomegalovirus exposure and HLA in healthy donors. The table came from immunoSEQ multiplex PCR; TCRdb's copy has only in-frame clones and leaves some out. The sample lists some 120,000 clones; roughly 82% were seen once. The sample taken for sequencing was PBMCs. These receptor sequences come from a man in his forties in good health and CMV-seropositive. The CDR3 runs from the conserved cysteine through the conserved F or W. The order of the fields is V gene, J gene, clone size, D gene, CDR3 DNA, CDR3 protein. D genes are given only for firm matches. Clone size appears in some rows only: once, few, many, or a class for an expanded clone.

>TRBV2|TRBJ1-5|once|TRBD1
TGTGCCAGCAGACCAGGGGGGAATCAGCCCCAGCATTTT
CASRPGGNQPQHF
>TRBV9|TRBJ1-2|NA|NA
TGTGCCAGCAGCGCCCCCTCGAGCATGGGGGCCTATGGCTACACCTTC
CASSAPSSMGAYGYTF
>TRBV6-1|TRBJ2-1|NA|TRBD1
TGTGCCAGCAAATTGACAGGGACCCCCTACAATGAGCAGTTCTTC
CASKLTGTPYNEQFF
>TRBV14|TRBJ1-2|NA|NA
TGTGCCAGCAGCCGACCGGGACACCGGAACCTCAATGGCTACACCTTC
CASSRPGHRNLNGYTF
>TRBV4-3|TRBJ1-2|NA|NA
TGCGCCAGCAGCCAAGATTCACCTTCTTTCCTCGGGGACTATGGCTACACCTTC
CASSQDSPSFLGDYGYTF
>TRBV28|TRBJ2-3|NA|NA
TGTGCCAGCAGCGCGACAGGAATTACAGATACGCAGTATTTT
CASSATGITDTQYF
>TRBV30|TRBJ2-6|NA|NA
TGTGCCTGGAGTCCAATAGGGCAGGGGGCGGGAGGGGCCAACGGCCTGACTTTC
CAWSPIGQGAGGANGLTF
>TRBV4-3|TRBJ1-3|few|NA
TGCGCCAGCAGCCAAGACCGAGGGACTTTCTCTGGAAACACCATATATTTT
CASSQDRGTFSGNTIYF
>TRBV6-5|TRBJ2-1|NA|TRBD2
TGTGCCAGCAGCCAAAAGCGGGGGGCATACAATGAGCAGTTCTTC
CASSQKRGAYNEQFF
>TRBV7-3|TRBJ2-3|once|TRBD2
TGTGCCAGCAGCCTAGCGGGGCTAAGCACAGATACGCAGTATTTT
CASSLAGLSTDTQYF
>TRBV2|TRBJ2-1|NA|TRBD1
TGTGCCAGCAGAGCAGGGGGCAATGAGCAGTTCTTC
CASRAGGNEQFF
>TRBV4-1|TRBJ1-6|NA|NA
TGCGCCAGCAGCCAGGAGGGACGTAGCAATTATAATTCACCCCTCCACTTT
CASSQEGRSNYNSPLHF
>TRBV6-4|TRBJ1-4|few|TRBD1
TGTGCCAGCAGCCCAACCGGGACAGGGGAAGAAAAACTGTTTTTT
CASSPTGTGEEKLFF
>TRBV21-1|TRBJ1-2|few|NA
TGTGCCAGCAGCAACCGCAGGATTCGGGAGGGCCTCTACGGCTACACCTTC
CASSNRRIREGLYGYTF
>TRBV5-5|TRBJ2-2|NA|NA
TGTGCCAGCAGTTCAACAGGGATCCTAACCGGGGAGCTGTTTTTT
CASSSTGILTGELFF
>TRBV7-9|TRBJ1-4|few|NA
TGTTCCAGCAGCTTTCAGGGGAATAATGAAAAACTGTTTTTT
CSSSFQGNNEKLFF
>TRBV7-2|TRBJ2-3|NA|TRBD2
TGTGCCAGCAGCCCCCGGACTAGCGGGGTTGGGGATACGCAGTATTTT
CASSPRTSGVGDTQYF
>TRBV19|TRBJ1-6|NA|NA
TGTGCCGCCAGCAGTCAGGGGAATTCACCCCTCCACTTT
CAASSQGNSPLHF
>TRBV9|TRBJ2-2|NA|TRBD1
TGTGCCAGCAGCGTAGCGGGGACAGGGGGCAAGAACACCGGGGAGCTGTTTTTT
CASSVAGTGGKNTGELFF
>TRBV7-9|TRBJ1-2|NA|TRBD1
TGTGCCAGCAGCTTAGGGGACAGGGGCGATGGCTACACCTTC
CASSLGDRGDGYTF
>TRBV5-1|TRBJ1-2|NA|TRBD1
TGCGCCAGCAGCTTGACCGGGACAGGGGGCGCTGGGTATGGCTACACCTTC
CASSLTGTGGAGYGYTF
>TRBV6-5|TRBJ1-5|NA|NA
TGTGCCAGCAGTGAGTGGTTTAGCAATCAGCCCCAGCATTTT
CASSEWFSNQPQHF
>TRBV18|TRBJ1-2|NA|TRBD1
TGTGCCAGCTCACCACCGGCCAGGGGGTCTTATGGCTACACCTTC
CASSPPARGSYGYTF
>TRBV7-2|TRBJ2-5|NA|NA
TGTGCCAGCAGCTTCTCCCAGACCCCAGGAGAGACCCAGTACTTC
CASSFSQTPGETQYF
>TRBV28|TRBJ1-6|NA|NA
TGTGCCAGCAGTTTACGGCGGGCCTCAAGGGGGTCACCCCTCCACTTT
CASSLRRASRGSPLHF
>TRBV19|TRBJ2-5|few|TRBD2
TGTGCCAGTAGTATCCGGACTAGCGGGGGGAAAGAGACCCAGTACTTC
CASSIRTSGGKETQYF
>TRBV5-8|TRBJ1-1|NA|NA
TGTGCCAGCAGCTTGGAGGGGAGGGGATACACTGAAGCTTTCTTT
CASSLEGRGYTEAFF
>TRBV6-4|TRBJ2-3|NA|TRBD2
TGTGCCAACAGTGGACTAGCGGGTAGCACAGATACGCAGTATTTT
CANSGLAGSTDTQYF
>TRBV11-3|TRBJ2-1|NA|TRBD1
TGTGCCAGCAGCCTCCGGGACAGTTACAATGAGCAGTTCTTC
CASSLRDSYNEQFF
>TRBV11-2|TRBJ2-5|once|NA
TGTGCCAGCAGCTTATCGGTACGAGGGGGACAAGAGACCCAGTACTTC
CASSLSVRGGQETQYF
>TRBV7-8|TRBJ2-5|NA|NA
TGTGCCAGCAGCTTAGCGCGGGCCACCTCCGGTCGAGAGACCCAGTACTTC
CASSLARATSGRETQYF
>TRBV2|TRBJ2-2|NA|NA
TGTGCCAGTTCACAGGGACGCACCGGGGAGCTGTTTTTT
CASSQGRTGELFF
>TRBV19|TRBJ2-1|NA|TRBD2
TGTGCCAGTAGTATAGTAGCGGGGGGCCTTAGCTCCTACAATGAGCAGTTCTTC
CASSIVAGGLSSYNEQFF
>TRBV7-6|TRBJ2-5|NA|NA
TGTGCCAGCAGCTTGAGGGGGCGGGGTCCAGAGACCCAGTACTTC
CASSLRGRGPETQYF
>TRBV28|TRBJ2-2|NA|NA
TGTGCCAGCAGTTTGGGTCAGGACTCCACCGGGGAGCTGTTTTTT
CASSLGQDSTGELFF
>TRBV11-2|TRBJ2-4|NA|NA
TGTGCCAGCAGCTTAGACAGGGAGGACATTCAGTACTTC
CASSLDREDIQYF
>TRBV7-2|TRBJ2-3|NA|NA
TGTGCCAGCAGCTTGGGGCGGGGAAGCGACCCAGATACGCAGTATTTT
CASSLGRGSDPDTQYF
>TRBV28|TRBJ1-5|NA|NA
TGTGCCAGCAGTCGGGGGGGGTTTATTCAGCCCCAGCATTTT
CASSRGGFIQPQHF
>TRBV10-3|TRBJ2-7|few|TRBD1
TGTGCCATCAGTGAGCAGGGGGAATCCTACGAGCAGTACTTC
CAISEQGESYEQYF
>TRBV6-6|TRBJ2-3|once|NA
TGTGCCAGCAGTTACGAGGACATTGCCACAGATACGCAGTATTTT
CASSYEDIATDTQYF
>TRBV18|TRBJ2-5|NA|NA
TGTGCCAGCTCACCCCGGGGTCAAGAGACCCAGTACTTC
CASSPRGQETQYF
>TRBV10-3|TRBJ2-2|NA|TRBD2
TGTGCCATCAGTGGTGGGACTAGCTTGGGCGGGGAGCTGTTTTTT
CAISGGTSLGGELFF
>TRBV6-5|TRBJ1-3|NA|TRBD1
TGTGCCAGCAGCCTAGTTCAGGGGGAAAACACCATATATTTT
CASSLVQGENTIYF
>TRBV15|TRBJ2-7|NA|TRBD1
TGTGCCACCAGCAGAAAGGGACAGGCGAAGGACGAGCAGTACTTC
CATSRKGQAKDEQYF
>TRBV25-1|TRBJ1-2|NA|NA
TGTGCCAGCAGTGAATCTGGGACACGCTATGGCTACACCTTC
CASSESGTRYGYTF
>TRBV5-4|TRBJ2-3|NA|TRBD1
TGTGCCAGCAGCCCAAGGACAGGGGGTAGCACAGATACGCAGTATTTT
CASSPRTGGSTDTQYF
>TRBV28|TRBJ2-3|NA|NA
TGTGCCAGCAAGAGGCAGCAGCAATTCACAGATACGCAGTATTTT
CASKRQQQFTDTQYF
>TRBV7-9|TRBJ1-5|NA|NA
TGTGCCAGCAGCTTAGTCGAGGGAGACCAGCCCCAGCATTTT
CASSLVEGDQPQHF
>TRBV5-1|TRBJ2-7|NA|TRBD1
TGCGCCAGCAGCCGGGACAGGGGGCCGTCCTACGAGCAGTACTTC
CASSRDRGPSYEQYF